A single sample is the source of the 28 T cell receptor beta chains below, sequenced in a study of shared clonotypes between healthy human individuals. CD45RO negativity and positive selection for CCR7 defined naive CD8 cells, a population that excluded terminally differentiated effector memory CD45RA+ cells. The assay was immunoSEQ multiplex PCR, and TCRdb's table has in-frame clones only and misses some. Among about 2 million clones listed, about 95% were seen once. Sequencing used naive CD8+ T cells sorted from blood. These receptors were collected from a man aged 18 to 29 in good health.

The chain links TRBV7-6 to TRBJ1-5; D not resolved. CDR1 is SGHVS, CDR2 FNYEAQ, per germline. The CDR3 sequence is 13 residues long. The germline V and J ends were trimmed by 2 bases and 4 bases, with 6 bases remaining between them. CDR3 amino acids: CASSLSMNQPQHF. The CDR3 DNA is TGTGCCAGCAGCTTAAGTATGAATCAGCCCCAGCATTTT.

This chain joins TRBV6-5 and TRBJ1-1, with 7 bases that match TRBD1. The germline gives CDR1 MNHEY, CDR2 SVGAGI. Trimming cost V 4 bases and J 5 bases; bases outside gene matches: 7. The CDR3 runs 14 residues. The CDR3, as DNA: TGTGCCAGCAGTTCACTAGGGGGCAAAACTGAAGCTTTCTTT. The encoded protein is CASSSLGGKTEAFF.

The V and J genes are TRBV9 and TRBJ2-1; 7 nucleotides line up with TRBD1. Germline-derived CDR1 and CDR2 are SGDLS and YYNGEE. V lost 0 bases to trimming and J lost 4 bases; unmatched junction nucleotides: 7. The CDR3 spans 16 residues. The CDR3: CASSVANPDRYNEQFF. CDR3 in DNA: TGTGCCAGCAGCGTAGCTAACCCGGACAGGTACAATGAGCAGTTCTTC.

J is TRBJ2-5 and V is TRBV6-5; 15 nucleotides align to TRBD2. V lost 5 bases and J lost 4; bases outside the gene matches: 2. CDR1 and CDR2 from the germline V gene are MNHEY and SVGAGI. This CDR3 has 15 amino acids. CDR3 nucleotide sequence: TGTGCCAGCAGTCCGGGACTAGCGGGAGGAGAGACCCAGTACTTC. It specifies CASSPGLAGGETQYF.

This clone appeared a single time. The sample carries other DNA sequences with the same CDR3. J is TRBJ1-3 and V is TRBV7-6; 7 bases are shared with TRBD1. V was clipped by 1 base and J by 2 bases; unmatched bases: 2. CDR3 size: 15 residues. Germline lookup yields CDR1 SGHVS and CDR2 FNYEAQ. The CDR3 sequence is CASSLGQGPGNTIYF. The CDR3 coding sequence is TGTGCCAGCAGCTTAGGACAGGGCCCTGGAAACACCATATATTTT. Based on the CDR3 plus reference TRBV7-6 and TRBJ1-3, the full variable domain is GAGVSQSPRYKVTKRGQDVALRCDPISGHVSLYWYRQALGQGPEFLTYFNYEAQQDKSGLPNDRFSAERPEGSISTLTIQRTEQRDSAMYRCASSLGQGPGNTIYFGEGSWLTVV.

The chain recombines TRBV7-9 with TRBJ1-1; 8 bases are a match to TRBD1. V dropped 4 bases and J dropped 4; count of bases not matched to a gene: 11. This CDR3 is 16 amino acids long. Germline loops: CDR1 SEHNR, CDR2 FQNEAQ (reference sequence). The CDR3 spells CASSSTQTGVGTEAFF. The CDR3, as DNA: TGTGCCAGCAGCTCGACACAGACAGGGGTTGGCACTGAAGCTTTCTTT.

This clone was observed a single time. The J gene is TRBJ2-1, the V gene TRBV7-9, with 8 nucleotides matching TRBD1. CDR3 size: 17 residues. Germline CDR1 is SEHNR and CDR2 is FQNEAQ (reference sequence). V was pared by 5 bases and J by 3 bases, with 12 bases of the junction left unmatched. The CDR3 loop reads CASSPSLTGESYNEQFF. The CDR3 nucleotides are TGTGCCAGCAGCCCTAGCTTGACAGGGGAGAGCTACAATGAGCAGTTCTTC.

The V call is TRBV7-8, the J call TRBJ2-1, with 7 bases matching TRBD1. V lost 1 base to trimming and J lost 9 bases; unmatched junction nucleotides: 3. Germline V gene lookup returns CDR1 SGHVS and CDR2 FQNEAQ. This CDR3 has 13 residues. Here the CDR3 reads CASSLGNRGEQFF. CDR3 bases: TGTGCCAGCAGCTTAGGGAACAGGGGTGAGCAGTTCTTC.

The chain is built from TRBV6-1 and TRBJ1-4; the D is unclear. The CDR3 extends over 16 amino acids. V was cut by 1 base and J by 8 bases, with 17 bases left in between. Germline V lookup: CDR1 MNHNS, CDR2 SASEGT. The CDR3 here is CASSEVGGVIREKLFF. The CDR3 DNA sequence: TGTGCCAGCAGTGAAGTCGGCGGGGTTATTAGGGAAAAACTGTTTTTT.

This clone was recorded only once. The chain is built from TRBV7-9 and TRBJ2-1, with TRBD2 identical over 13 bases. The CDR3 spans 15 residues. CDR1 and CDR2 from the germline V gene are SEHNR and FQNEAQ (reference sequence). The V gene end was trimmed by 5 bases and the J gene end by 8 bases; junction bases not matched to a gene: 6. This CDR3 reads CASSGLAGVVDEQFF. The CDR3 DNA is TGTGCCAGCAGCGGACTAGCGGGAGTAGTTGATGAGCAGTTCTTC.

The chain links TRBV27 to TRBJ2-3; 10 nucleotides align to TRBD1. Germline values: CDR1 MNHEY, CDR2 SMNVEV (reference sequence). V dropped 3 bases and J dropped 2; count of bases not matched to a gene: 5. The CDR3 is made up of 16 amino acids. CDR3 region: CASSLTGGSVTDTQYF. The CDR3 region has the DNA TGTGCCAGCAGTTTGACAGGGGGCTCGGTCACAGATACGCAGTATTTT.

The genes are TRBV5-1 and TRBJ2-1; 8 nucleotides align to TRBD2. CDR3 length: 18 residues. Germline CDR1 is SGHRS and CDR2 is YFSETQ. V shed 1 base and J 9 bases; nucleotides not matched to a gene: 18. DNA for the CDR3: TGCGCCAGCAGCTTGAAAGCGGGAGAGGCCCTGAGGGGGGGTGAGCAGTTCTTC. The encoded protein is CASSLKAGEALRGGEQFF.

About this clone: Compared with germline, one end of the junction differs, possibly owing to a read error. This rearrangement joins TRBV4-3 to TRBJ2-7; the D gene could be TRBD1 or TRBD2 (5 bases each). The germline CDR1 and CDR2 sequences are LGHNA and YSLEER. This CDR3 is 14 amino acids long. The CDR3 reads CASSQGTISYEQYF. CDR3 nucleotide sequence: TGCGCCAGCAGTCAAGGGACCATCTCCTACGAGCAGTACTTC.

The CDR3 spells CASSLMEGTRAYEQYF. The CDR3, as DNA: TGTGCCAGCAGCCTAATGGAGGGGACTAGGGCCTACGAGCAGTACTTC. The chain has TRBV28 and TRBJ2-7; TRBD2 agrees at 8 bases. In germline, CDR1 is MDHEN, CDR2 SYDVKM. The CDR3 consists of 16 residues. V shed 6 bases, J shed 2 bases, and the junction held 12 bases outside the gene matches.

The gene calls are TRBV4-1 and TRBJ2-1, with D maybe TRBD2 (7 bases). The CDR3 covers 17 residues. V shed 4 bases and J shed 5 bases, with 21 bases lying between them. The germline CDR1 and CDR2 sequences are MGHRA and YSYEKL. CDR3 DNA sequence: TGCGCCAGCAGCCCAAGTGAGGGGGGGATTTGGGACAATGAGCAGTTCTTC. It codes for CASSPSEGGIWDNEQFF.

The J gene is TRBJ2-7, the V gene TRBV27; D is uncertain. Germline CDR1 MNHEY, CDR2 SMNVEV (reference sequence). V was pared by 4 bases and J by 4 bases, with 11 bases between. CDR3 length: 13 residues. Here the CDR3 DNA reads TGTGCCAGCAGTTGGGCCACCGGGTACGAGCAGTACTTC. Its translation is CASSWATGYEQYF.

The CDR3: CASFSLGGTEAFF. CDR3 nucleotides: TGCGCCAGTTTCTCCTTGGGGGGAACTGAAGCTTTCTTT. The V call is TRBV5-1, the J call TRBJ1-1, with D possibly matching TRBD1 (5 bases). The CDR3 contains 13 residues. Germline lookup yields CDR1 SGHRS and CDR2 YFSETQ. V gave up 8 bases and J gave up 5 bases, with 16 bases separating them.

V gene TRBV30 combines with J gene TRBJ1-5, with TRBD1 matching over 9 bases. Germline V gene sequence: CDR1 GTSNPN, CDR2 SVGIG (reference sequence). This CDR3 spans 15 amino acids. V shed 1 base, J shed 5 bases, and the junction held 6 bases outside the gene matches. The CDR3 spells CAWSDSGQGYQPQHF. The DNA for the CDR3 is TGTGCCTGGAGTGACTCGGGACAGGGCTATCAGCCCCAGCATTTT.

The chain carries TRBV15 and TRBJ2-7, with TRBD2 identical over 7 bases. CDR3 size: 14 residues. J was trimmed by 1 base and V by 5 bases; bases with no gene match: 5. Per the germline V gene, CDR1 is LNHNV and CDR2 is YYDKDF (reference sequence). The CDR3 loop reads CATSVSAGSYEQYF. The CDR3 nucleotides read TGTGCCACCAGCGTCTCAGCGGGATCCTACGAGCAGTACTTC. Combining the CDR3 with reference TRBV15 and TRBJ2-7 gives the whole variable domain DAMVIQNPRYQVTQFGKPVTLSCSQTLNHNVMYWYQQKSSQAPKLLFHYYDKDFNNEADTPDNFQSRRPNTSFCFLDIRSPGLGDTAMYLCATSVSAGSYEQYFGPGTRLTVT.

The rearrangement uses TRBV6-1 and TRBJ1-2, with D tentatively TRBD1 (6 bases). Germline V gives CDR1 MNHNS, CDR2 SASEGT. The V end lost 2 bases, the J end lost 5 bases, and 18 bases lay between the germline ends. The CDR3 has 16 amino acids. The CDR3 DNA reads as TGTGCCAGCAGTGAATGGGGAGGGGGGAGAGTTTATGGCTACACCTTC. It codes for CASSEWGGGRVYGYTF.

CDR3 sequence reads: CASSFIEVNTGELFF. DNA for the CDR3: TGTGCCAGCAGCTTCATTGAGGTTAACACCGGGGAGCTGTTTTTT. This chain connects TRBV7-9 to TRBJ2-2; D is uncertain. Germline CDR1 SEHNR, CDR2 FQNEAQ (reference sequence). V was shortened by 3 bases and J by 2 bases, with 10 bases between the two germline ends. The CDR3 loop spans 15 amino acids.

The V and J genes are TRBV9 and TRBJ2-7, with D possibly TRBD2 on 6 matching bases. Germline CDR1 and CDR2: SGDLS and YYNGEE. There are 13 residues in the CDR3. Deletions cut 4 bases from V and 3 bases from J, with 11 bases between. DNA of the CDR3: TGTGCCAGCAGCCCGGGGGAGTACTACGAGCAGTACTTC. Its translation is CASSPGEYYEQYF.

Worth noting for this clone: Within the sample, other DNA sequences also encode this same CDR3. The J gene is TRBJ1-6, the V gene TRBV9; unclear D gene. In germline, CDR1 is SGDLS, CDR2 YYNGEE. V shed 1 base and J shed 10 bases, with 6 bases lying between them. The CDR3 totals 12 residues. The CDR3 here is CASSVLGSPLHF. CDR3 coding DNA: TGTGCCAGCAGCGTACTTGGGTCACCCCTCCACTTT. The full variable domain, completed using reference TRBV9 and TRBJ1-6, is DSGVTQTPKHLITATGQRVTLRCSPRSGDLSVYWYQQSLDQGLQFLIQYYNGEERAKGNILERFSAQQFPDLHSELNLSSLELGDSALYFCASSVLGSPLHFGNGTRLTVT.

The V and J genes are TRBV18 and TRBJ2-2; tentative D call: TRBD1 (5 bases). V was trimmed by 3 bases and J by 5 bases, leaving 16 bases between them. The CDR3 sequence is 16 residues long. Per germline, CDR1 KGHSH and CDR2 LQKENI. CDR3 region: CASSPQTDPGTGELFF. In nucleotides, the CDR3 is TGTGCCAGCTCACCCCAGACAGACCCCGGTACCGGGGAGCTGTTTTTT.

V usage is TRBV6-1 and J usage is TRBJ2-7, with TRBD2 as a possible D gene (6 bases). CDR3 length equals 14 residues. Trimming left V 10 bases short and J 0 bases short, with 16 bases between. Germline CDR1 MNHNS, CDR2 SASEGT. The CDR3 reads CATGWTGSSYEQYF. The CDR3 region has the DNA TGTGCCACCGGATGGACCGGGAGCTCCTACGAGCAGTACTTC.

The chain carries TRBV2 and TRBJ1-2, with D uncertain. Germline CDR1 reads SNHLY; CDR2 reads FYNNEI. The V end was cut by 1 base, the J end by 4 bases, with 10 bases between. There are 14 residues in the CDR3. CDR3 sequence: CASSEEGSLYGYTF. The CDR3 DNA sequence: TGTGCCAGCAGTGAAGAAGGATCCCTCTATGGCTACACCTTC.

The rearrangement links TRBV19 to TRBJ2-1; D ambiguous. This CDR3 is 13 amino acids long. V was pared by 9 bases and J by 3 bases, with 12 bases between. Per germline, CDR1 LNHDA and CDR2 SQIVND (reference sequence). CDR3: CASRRAGYNEQFF. In DNA, the CDR3 is TGTGCCAGCAGACGAGCCGGCTACAATGAGCAGTTCTTC.

The chain is built from TRBV4-3 and TRBJ2-7; 8 bases fit TRBD1. V lost 0 bases and J lost 1; bases outside the gene matches: 11. There are 18 residues in the CDR3. Germline V gene data show CDR1 as LGHNA and CDR2 as YSLEER. The CDR3 is CASSQDPLGQGESYEQYF. The CDR3 DNA reads TGCGCCAGCAGCCAAGATCCCCTCGGACAGGGTGAGTCCTACGAGCAGTACTTC.